This T cell receptor (beta chain) was recovered during a study of blood T cell repertoires in COVID-19. Study-wide background: Collection of acute and convalescent COVID-19 samples took place in the United States, Italy and Spain.

Germline V CDR1 and CDR2: LGHNA, YSLEER. The CDR3 has 15 residues. The V and J ends lost 3 bases and 6 bases, in that order; junction bases with no gene match: 3. Participant age was roughly 18 to 95 years, and participants resided in 25 or so US areas. Cohorts were assigned according to the clinical history that participants reported. In the authors' methods: Estimation of nucleated cell counts relied on the amplification of reference gene primers. The assay was immunoSEQ multiplex PCR, and TCRdb's table has in-frame clones only and misses some. V and J calls and clone size are copied from that table; D and trimming were computed from the DNA. The profile shows around 130,000 clones, 70% to 90% of them singletons.

The J gene is TRBJ1-4, the V gene TRBV4-3, with 11 bases lining up with TRBD1. What was sequenced was PBMCs or T cells enriched from blood (not recorded which). The TCR originated in a woman aged 50 to 60 who had recovered from COVID-19. The DNA for the CDR3 is TGCGCCAGCAGCCAGTCGGGACAGGGGGATGAAAAACTGTTTTTT. Its protein product is CASSQSGQGDEKLFF.